Presented here are 15 T cell receptor beta chains from one specimen sequenced in a study of T cell responses to AZD1222 COVID-19 vaccine. Here immunoSEQ multiplex PCR was the method, and the copy in TCRdb shows in-frame clones only, minus some. The sample consists of 140,000 to 150,000 clones, 82% of them appearing once. The source was peripheral blood, collected on day 0 of MenACWY control vaccination. These receptors originate from an adult in good health.

This rearrangement joins TRBV13 to TRBJ2-1; TRBD1 or TRBD2 may be the D gene (5 bases each). This CDR3 is 13 amino acids long. Germline lookup yields CDR1 PRHDT and CDR2 FYEKMQ (reference sequence). With 5 bases removed from V and 7 bases from J, the gap between germline ends came to 12 bases. CDR3 loop: CASSEGRDNEQFF. In nucleotides, the CDR3 is TGTGCCAGCAGCGAGGGACGGGATAATGAGCAGTTCTTC.

This sequence joins TRBV7-2 and TRBJ2-7; D ambiguous. Trimming cost V 5 bases and J 5 bases, with 13 bases left between them. This CDR3 is 13 amino acids long. The germline V gene encodes CDR1 SGHTA and CDR2 FQGNSA. The CDR3 DNA is TGTGCCAGCAGCCGCCTTGCCCCTAACGAGCAGTACTTC. It codes for CASSRLAPNEQYF.

The genes are TRBV21-1 and TRBJ1-5; the DNA was not used to check the table's D call, TRBD1. TRBV21-1 is assigned pseudogene status. The CDR3 has 13 amino acids. The CDR3 sequence is CASSRTGGQPQHF. Written as DNA, the CDR3 is TGTGCCAGCAGCAGGACAGGGGGTCAGCCCCAGCATTTT.

This clone occurred a few times. V and J are TRBV29-1 and TRBJ1-2; D gene unclear. The CDR3 consists of 12 residues. V was clipped by 2 bases and J by 6 bases, with 10 bases between them. Looked up from germline, CDR1 is SQVTM and CDR2 is ANQGSEA. The CDR3 region has the DNA TGCAGCGTTGAATTTGTGCCGAATGGCTACACCTTC. Translated: CSVEFVPNGYTF.

This sequence joins TRBV18 and TRBJ1-6; no firm D call. The CDR3 is made up of 15 amino acids. Trimming took 1 base from V and 12 from J, leaving 16 bases between them. Germline V CDR1 and CDR2: KGHSH, LQKENI. CDR3 DNA: TGTGCCAGCTCACCACGCGGAGGAGGGATGGAACCCCTCCACTTT. Amino acid sequence: CASSPRGGGMEPLHF.

The count of this clone is one. V usage is TRBV4-1 and J usage is TRBJ1-4; 9 bases match TRBD1. Germline-derived CDR1 and CDR2 are MGHRA and YSYEKL. CDR3 length: 17 residues. The V gene end was trimmed by 4 bases and the J gene end by 7 bases; junction bases not matched to a gene: 13. The CDR3 loop is CASSLPPGTGMGEKLFF. The DNA of the CDR3 is TGCGCCAGCAGCCTACCTCCCGGGACAGGGATGGGTGAAAAACTGTTTTTT.

This clone occurred once. CDR3 nucleotide sequence: TGTGCCAGTAGTGATCAGGGGCCAGATACGCAGTATTTT. Amino acids: CASSDQGPDTQYF. The chain combines TRBV19 with TRBJ2-3, with D possibly TRBD1 on 6 matching bases. The germline gives CDR1 LNHDA, CDR2 SQIVND (reference sequence). Trimming pared 5 bases from V and 4 bases from J, leaving 10 bases between. The CDR3 is made up of 13 amino acids.

The chain links TRBV11-1 to TRBJ1-2; D is ambiguous. Trimming took off 1 base at V and 0 bases at J, with 6 bases between the two ends. CDR3 length equals 14 residues. Germline values: CDR1 SGHAT, CDR2 FQDESV (reference sequence). CDR3 in DNA: TGTGCCAGCAGCTTAGGGCCGACTAACTATGGCTACACCTTC. It translates to CASSLGPTNYGYTF.

The genes are TRBV12-3 or TRBV12-4 and TRBJ1-1; D remains unclear. The CDR3 has 13 amino acids. V lost 1 base to trimming and J lost 1 base, with 4 bases between them. In DNA, the CDR3 is TGTGCCAGCAGTTTAGTAGGGAACACTGAAGCTTTCTTT. This translates into CASSLVGNTEAFF.

The rearrangement links TRBV9 to TRBJ2-3; D is undetermined. From germline, CDR1 is SGDLS and CDR2 YYNGEE. Trimming cost V 5 bases and J 5 bases, with 9 bases left between them. This CDR3 comprises 12 residues. Here the CDR3 DNA reads TGTGCCAGCAGGGGGATGCAAGATACGCAGTATTTT. Protein: CASRGMQDTQYF. Full variable domain (outside the CDR3, taken from reference TRBV9 and TRBJ2-3): DSGVTQTPKHLITATGQRVTLRCSPRSGDLSVYWYQQSLDQGLQFLIQYYNGEERAKGNILERFSAQQFPDLHSELNLSSLELGDSALYFCASRGMQDTQYFGPGTRLTVL.

This chain uses TRBV18 with TRBJ2-7, with no clear D. Germline CDR1 KGHSH, CDR2 LQKENI. Trimming removed 3 bases from V and 0 bases from J, with 12 bases in between. The CDR3 has 15 residues. CDR3 amino acids: CASSPGSSSSYEQYF. As DNA, the CDR3 is TGTGCCAGCTCACCGGGCAGCTCGAGCTCCTACGAGCAGTACTTC.

This chain uses TRBV3-1 (or the pseudogene TRBV3-2) with TRBJ2-1; either TRBD1 or TRBD2 may supply D (5 bases each). The CDR3 is 15 amino acids. Germline V gives CDR1 LGHDT, CDR2 YNNKEL (reference sequence). Trimming took off 3 bases at V and 7 bases at J, with 16 bases between the two ends. Written as DNA, the CDR3 is TGTGCCAGCAGCCAGAGGGGACCCCACACGAATGAGCAGTTCTTC. This encodes CASSQRGPHTNEQFF.

The chain links TRBV29-1 to TRBJ1-6; 7 nucleotides agree with TRBD1. This CDR3 has 15 residues. The germline V gene encodes CDR1 SQVTM and CDR2 ANQGSEA. V lost 7 bases, J lost 7 bases, and 13 bases stayed unmatched. CDR3 in amino acids: CSAKLDRAENSPLHF. CDR3 DNA sequence: TGCAGCGCCAAACTCGACAGGGCCGAGAATTCACCCCTCCACTTT. Together with reference TRBV29-1 and TRBJ1-6, the CDR3 gives the full variable domain: SAVISQKPSRDICQRGTSLTIQCQVDSQVTMMFWYRQQPGQSLTLIATANQGSEATYESGFVIDKFPISRPNLTFSTLTVSNMSPEDSSIYLCSAKLDRAENSPLHFGNGTRLTVT.

The rearrangement uses TRBV19 and TRBJ1-2, with TRBD1 identical over 10 bases. The germline V gene has CDR1 LNHDA and CDR2 SQIVND (reference sequence). Trimming removed 5 bases from V and 4 bases from J; junction bases left unmatched: 4. The CDR3 runs 14 residues. Here the CDR3 reads CASSSRTGGYGYTF. In DNA form, the CDR3 reads TGTGCCAGTAGTTCCCGGACAGGGGGCTATGGCTACACCTTC.

The gene calls are TRBV2 and TRBJ2-1; D gene uncertain. The CDR3 runs 13 residues. The V gene's germline CDR1 is SNHLY and CDR2 FYNNEI. Trimming stripped 5 bases from V and 10 bases from J, with 15 bases between. As DNA, the CDR3 is TGTGCCAGCAGTACGGTGGGGTTGGTAGAGCAGTTCTTC. Translated, it gives CASSTVGLVEQFF.